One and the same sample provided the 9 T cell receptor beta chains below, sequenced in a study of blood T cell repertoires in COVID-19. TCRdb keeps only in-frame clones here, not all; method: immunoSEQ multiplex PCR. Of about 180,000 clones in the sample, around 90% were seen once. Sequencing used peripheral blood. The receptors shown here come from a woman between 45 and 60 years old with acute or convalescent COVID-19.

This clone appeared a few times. CDR3 protein: CASSGDRESYEQYF. CDR3 DNA sequence: TGTGCCAGCAGCGGGGACAGGGAGTCCTACGAGCAGTACTTC. This chain joins TRBV11-3 and TRBJ2-7; 9 bases are a match to TRBD1. The CDR3 sequence is 14 residues long. Germline V gene sequence: CDR1 SGHNT, CDR2 YENEEA. J gave up 1 base and V 5 bases, and 3 bases lay outside the gene matches.

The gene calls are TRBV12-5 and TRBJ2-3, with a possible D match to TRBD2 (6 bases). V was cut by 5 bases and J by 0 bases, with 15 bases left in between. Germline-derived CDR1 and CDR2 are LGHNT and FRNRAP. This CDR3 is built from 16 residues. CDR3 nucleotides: TGTGCTAGTGGTACCCCCAGGCTAGCGAGCACAGATACGCAGTATTTT. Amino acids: CASGTPRLASTDTQYF.

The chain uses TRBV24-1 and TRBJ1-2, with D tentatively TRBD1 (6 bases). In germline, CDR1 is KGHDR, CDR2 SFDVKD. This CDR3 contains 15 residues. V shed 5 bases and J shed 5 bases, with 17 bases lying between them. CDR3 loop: CATSGPTGSGYGYTF. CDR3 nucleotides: TGTGCCACCAGTGGTCCCACAGGGTCTGGGTATGGCTACACCTTC.

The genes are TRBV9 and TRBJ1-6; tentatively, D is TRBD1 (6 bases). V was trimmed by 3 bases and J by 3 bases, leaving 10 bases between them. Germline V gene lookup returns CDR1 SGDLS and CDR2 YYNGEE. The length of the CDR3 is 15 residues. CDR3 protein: CASSAGTHYNSPLHF. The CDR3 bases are TGTGCCAGCAGCGCCGGGACACACTATAATTCACCCCTCCACTTT.

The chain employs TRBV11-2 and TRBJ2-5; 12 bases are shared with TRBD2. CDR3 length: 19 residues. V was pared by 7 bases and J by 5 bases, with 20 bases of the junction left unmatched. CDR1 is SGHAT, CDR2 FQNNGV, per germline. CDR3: CASNPLAGGNLADFETQYF. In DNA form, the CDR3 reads TGTGCCAGCAACCCACTAGCGGGGGGTAATCTCGCGGATTTTGAGACCCAGTACTTC.

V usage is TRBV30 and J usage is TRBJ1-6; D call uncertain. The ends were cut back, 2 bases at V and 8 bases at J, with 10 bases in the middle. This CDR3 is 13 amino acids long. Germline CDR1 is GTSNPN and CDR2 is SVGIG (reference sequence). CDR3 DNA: TGTGCCTGGAGTCGGGGAACCGATTCACCCCTCCACTTT. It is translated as CAWSRGTDSPLHF. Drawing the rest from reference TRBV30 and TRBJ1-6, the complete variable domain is SQTIHQWPATLVQPVGSPLSLECTVEGTSNPNLYWYRQAAGRGLQLLFYSVGIGQISSEVPQNLSASRPQDRQFILSSKKLLLSDSGFYLCAWSRGTDSPLHFGNGTRLTVT.

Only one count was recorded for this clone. DNA for the CDR3: TGCGCCAGCAGCCAAGAGAGTGTGGGCGGGGAAATCCAAGAGACCCAGTACTTC. It encodes CASSQESVGGEIQETQYF. The chain carries TRBV4-1 and TRBJ2-5; tentative D call: TRBD2 (6 bases). The CDR3 has 18 residues. Trimming took off 0 bases at V and 1 base at J, with 18 bases between the two ends. Germline V gene data show CDR1 as MGHRA and CDR2 as YSYEKL.

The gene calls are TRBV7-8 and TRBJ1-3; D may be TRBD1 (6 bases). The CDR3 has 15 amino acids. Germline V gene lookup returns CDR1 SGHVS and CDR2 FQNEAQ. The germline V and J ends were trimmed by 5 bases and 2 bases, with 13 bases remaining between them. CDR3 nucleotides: TGTGCCAGCAGCCTAGGACAGCCTCCTGGAAACACCATATATTTT. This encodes CASSLGQPPGNTIYF.

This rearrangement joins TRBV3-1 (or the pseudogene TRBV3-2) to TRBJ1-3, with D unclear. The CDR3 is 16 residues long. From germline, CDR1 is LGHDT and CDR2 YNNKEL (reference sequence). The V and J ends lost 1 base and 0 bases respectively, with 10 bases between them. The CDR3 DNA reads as TGTGCCAGCAGCCAAGGGTTTAGTGACTCTGGAAACACCATATATTTT. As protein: CASSQGFSDSGNTIYF.